The rows below give T cell receptor beta chains drawn from one sample of a study of blood T cell repertoires in COVID-19. Measured with immunoSEQ multiplex PCR; TCRdb has only the in-frame clones, and not every one. Of under 200,000 clones detected, about 83% appear once; the ten largest clones hold roughly 1.9%. The sample comprised peripheral blood. These receptors originate from a woman older than 75 with acute or convalescent COVID-19. CDR3s include the opening cysteine and the closing phenylalanine or tryptophan. D genes are given only for firm matches. Where a row states a size, it is once, few, many or the class of an expanded clone; other rows omit it.

cdr3_nt: TGTGCCAGCGGGTCCCAAGGGGGGGCGCGAGAGACCCAGTACTTC; cdr3_aa: CASGSQGGARETQYF; clone_size: .; j_call: TRBJ2-5; v_call: TRBV7-2; d_call: .
cdr3_nt: TGTGCCAGCTCACCACCTGACAGAACTGAAGCTTTCTTT; cdr3_aa: CASSPPDRTEAFF; clone_size: .; j_call: TRBJ1-1; v_call: TRBV18; d_call: .
cdr3_nt: TGTGCCAGCAGCGTAGAGGGACAGAACACTGAAGCTTTCTTT; cdr3_aa: CASSVEGQNTEAFF; clone_size: once; j_call: TRBJ1-1; v_call: TRBV9; d_call: .
cdr3_nt: TGTGCCAGCAGCCCGGGGGACCGTGCCAATCAGCCCCAGCATTTT; cdr3_aa: CASSPGDRANQPQHF; clone_size: once; j_call: TRBJ1-5; v_call: TRBV7-9; d_call: .
cdr3_nt: TGTGCCAGCAGCGTATGGGGCAGTTCCACTGAAGCTTTCTTT; cdr3_aa: CASSVWGSSTEAFF; clone_size: .; j_call: TRBJ1-1; v_call: TRBV9; d_call: .
cdr3_nt: TGTGCCAGCAGCTCGGGACAGCAGAAGCAGTACTTC; cdr3_aa: CASSSGQQKQYF; clone_size: .; j_call: TRBJ2-7; v_call: TRBV5-4; d_call: TRBD1
cdr3_nt: TGTGCCAGTATCCCTGGAGAAGGGGAGGGCTATGGCTACACCTTC; cdr3_aa: CASIPGEGEGYGYTF; clone_size: .; j_call: TRBJ1-2; v_call: TRBV19; d_call: .
cdr3_nt: TGTGCCAGCAGCTACGGGAGCGGCTACGAGCAGTACTTC; cdr3_aa: CASSYGSGYEQYF; clone_size: many; j_call: TRBJ2-7; v_call: TRBV7-2; d_call: .
cdr3_nt: TGTGCCAGTACCCCGTCGAGCTCCTATAATTCACCCCTCCACTTT; cdr3_aa: CASTPSSSYNSPLHF; clone_size: .; j_call: TRBJ1-6; v_call: TRBV19; d_call: .
cdr3_nt: TGTGCCAGCAGCTTGAAGGGGGCGCGTGGCTACACCTTC; cdr3_aa: CASSLKGARGYTF; clone_size: .; j_call: TRBJ1-2; v_call: TRBV5-4; d_call: TRBD1
cdr3_nt: TGTGCCAGCAGTGAACGGCTAGCGGGGACCCGCGGGTTCTTC; cdr3_aa: CASSERLAGTRGFF; clone_size: .; j_call: TRBJ2-1; v_call: TRBV6-1; d_call: TRBD2
cdr3_nt: TGTGCCAGCAACCGGGACAGGGCCTACGAGCAGTACTTC; cdr3_aa: CASNRDRAYEQYF; clone_size: .; j_call: TRBJ2-7; v_call: TRBV6-5; d_call: TRBD1
cdr3_nt: TGTGCCAGCAGTGGACGAGCGGGGGAGGGTGAGCAGTTCTTC; cdr3_aa: CASSGRAGEGEQFF; clone_size: .; j_call: TRBJ2-1; v_call: TRBV6-4; d_call: TRBD2
cdr3_nt: TGCGCCAGCAGTGAGTCAGTTTCGGGACAGTCCCCCTACAATGAGCAGTTCTTC; cdr3_aa: CASSESVSGQSPYNEQFF; clone_size: few; j_call: TRBJ2-1; v_call: TRBV10-1; d_call: TRBD1
cdr3_nt: TGTGCCAGCAGCGGGGACATTAGCAATCAGCCCCAGCATTTT; cdr3_aa: CASSGDISNQPQHF; clone_size: .; j_call: TRBJ1-5; v_call: TRBV7-8; d_call: .
cdr3_nt: TGTGCCAGTAGTATCGGTGGGACTAGCGGGAACGATGAGCAGTTCTTC; cdr3_aa: CASSIGGTSGNDEQFF; clone_size: .; j_call: TRBJ2-1; v_call: TRBV19; d_call: TRBD2
cdr3_nt: TGTGCCAGCAGCGGGACAGGGGAGGAAAAACTGTTTTTT; cdr3_aa: CASSGTGEEKLFF; clone_size: .; j_call: TRBJ1-4; v_call: TRBV6-5; d_call: TRBD1
cdr3_nt: TGTGCCAGCAGCTTGGCTACAGGGGGCTTATGGGACACTGAAGCTTTCTTT; cdr3_aa: CASSLATGGLWDTEAFF; clone_size: .; j_call: TRBJ1-1; v_call: TRBV5-6; d_call: TRBD1
cdr3_nt: TGTGCCAGCAGCTTAGTAGGGGGCTTAGGTGGGGCCAACGTCCTGACTTTC; cdr3_aa: CASSLVGGLGGANVLTF; clone_size: .; j_call: TRBJ2-6; v_call: TRBV7-8; d_call: TRBD1
cdr3_nt: TGTGCCTGGAGTGCTATTACAGGGGCAACTACTGAAGCTTTCTTT; cdr3_aa: CAWSAITGATTEAFF; clone_size: .; j_call: TRBJ1-1; v_call: TRBV30; d_call: TRBD1
cdr3_nt: TGTGCCAGCAGCTTGCCGGCTATGGAGGGCTACACCTTC; cdr3_aa: CASSLPAMEGYTF; clone_size: .; j_call: TRBJ1-2; v_call: TRBV5-6; d_call: .
cdr3_nt: TGTGCCAGCAGTTTACGGGGGGGCCCCCACACCATATATTTT; cdr3_aa: CASSLRGGPHTIYF; clone_size: .; j_call: TRBJ1-3; v_call: TRBV28; d_call: .
cdr3_nt: TGTGCCAGCGGATACAGGGGAAGGGGAAACACCATATATTTT; cdr3_aa: CASGYRGRGNTIYF; clone_size: .; j_call: TRBJ1-3; v_call: TRBV5-4; d_call: TRBD1
cdr3_nt: TGTGCCAGCAGTTACTCGTTGACAGGGGGCTACAATGAGCAGTTCTTC; cdr3_aa: CASSYSLTGGYNEQFF; clone_size: .; j_call: TRBJ2-1; v_call: TRBV6-2/TRBV6-3; d_call: TRBD1
cdr3_nt: TGCGCCAGCAGCTTACTAGCGGGGCACAATGAGCAGTTCTTC; cdr3_aa: CASSLLAGHNEQFF; clone_size: .; j_call: TRBJ2-1; v_call: TRBV5-1; d_call: TRBD2
cdr3_nt: TGTGCCAGCAGTGTTCCAGGGGCTAAAAACATTCAGTACTTC; cdr3_aa: CASSVPGAKNIQYF; clone_size: .; j_call: TRBJ2-4; v_call: TRBV2; d_call: .